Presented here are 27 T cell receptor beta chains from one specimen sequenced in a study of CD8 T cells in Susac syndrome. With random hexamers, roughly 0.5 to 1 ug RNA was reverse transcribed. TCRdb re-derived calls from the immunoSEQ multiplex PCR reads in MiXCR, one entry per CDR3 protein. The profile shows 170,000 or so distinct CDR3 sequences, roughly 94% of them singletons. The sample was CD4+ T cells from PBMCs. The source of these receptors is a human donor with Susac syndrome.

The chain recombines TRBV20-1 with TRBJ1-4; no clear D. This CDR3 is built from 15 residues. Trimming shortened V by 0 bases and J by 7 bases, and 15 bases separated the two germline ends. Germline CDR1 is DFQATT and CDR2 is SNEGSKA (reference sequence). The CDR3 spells CSARDRKGPGEKLFF. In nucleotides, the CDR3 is TGCAGTGCTAGAGATCGTAAGGGCCCTGGTGAAAAACTGTTTTTT.

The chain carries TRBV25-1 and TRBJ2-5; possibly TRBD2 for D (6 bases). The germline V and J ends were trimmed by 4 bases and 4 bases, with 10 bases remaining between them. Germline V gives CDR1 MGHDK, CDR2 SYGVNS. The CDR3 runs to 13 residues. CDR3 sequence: CASSVWRAETQYF. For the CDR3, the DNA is TGTGCCAGCAGTGTGTGGAGGGCAGAGACCCAGTACTTC. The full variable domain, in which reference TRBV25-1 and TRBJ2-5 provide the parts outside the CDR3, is EADIYQTPRYLVIGTGKKITLECSQTMGHDKMYWYQQDPGMELHLIHYSYGVNSTEKGDLSSESTVSRIRTEHFPLTLESARPSHTSQYLCASSVWRAETQYFGPGTRLLVL.

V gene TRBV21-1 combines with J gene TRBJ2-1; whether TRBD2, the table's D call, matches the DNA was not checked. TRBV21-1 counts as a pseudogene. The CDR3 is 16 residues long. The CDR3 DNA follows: TGTGCCAGCAGCAAAGAAAATAGCGGGGTGAGGAGTGAGCAGTTCTTC. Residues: CASSKENSGVRSEQFF.

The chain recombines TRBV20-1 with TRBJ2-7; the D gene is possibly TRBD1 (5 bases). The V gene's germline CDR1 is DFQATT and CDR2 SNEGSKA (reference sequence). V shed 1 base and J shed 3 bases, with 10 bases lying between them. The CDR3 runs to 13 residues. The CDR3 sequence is CSARGTTIYEQYF. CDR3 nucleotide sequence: TGCAGTGCTAGAGGGACAACCATCTACGAGCAGTACTTC.

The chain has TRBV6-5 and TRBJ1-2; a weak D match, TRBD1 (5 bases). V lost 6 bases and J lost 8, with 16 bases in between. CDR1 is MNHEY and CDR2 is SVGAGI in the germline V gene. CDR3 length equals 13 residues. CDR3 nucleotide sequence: TGTGCCAGCAGCTCAGGGAGTCGCCGAGGCTACACCTTC. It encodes CASSSGSRRGYTF.

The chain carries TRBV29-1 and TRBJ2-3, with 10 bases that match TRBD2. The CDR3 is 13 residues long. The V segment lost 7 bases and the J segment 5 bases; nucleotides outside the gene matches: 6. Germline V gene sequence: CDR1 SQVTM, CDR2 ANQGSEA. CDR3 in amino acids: CSADGLAEDTQYF. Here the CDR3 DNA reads TGCAGCGCCGACGGACTAGCGGAAGATACGCAGTATTTT.

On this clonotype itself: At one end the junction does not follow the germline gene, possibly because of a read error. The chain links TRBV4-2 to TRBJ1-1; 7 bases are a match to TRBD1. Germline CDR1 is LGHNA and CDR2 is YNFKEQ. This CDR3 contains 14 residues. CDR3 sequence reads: CASSQPGGNSEAFF. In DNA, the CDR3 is TGTGCCAGCAGCCAACCAGGGGGGAACTCTGAAGCTTTCTTT.

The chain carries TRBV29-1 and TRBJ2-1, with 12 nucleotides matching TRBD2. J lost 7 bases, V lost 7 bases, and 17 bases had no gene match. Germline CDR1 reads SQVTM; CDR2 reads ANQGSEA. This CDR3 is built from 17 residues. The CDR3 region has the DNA TGCAGCGCTCTGGCTAGCGGGGGGGGCCTTCGAGGGAATGAGCAGTTCTTC. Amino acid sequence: CSALASGGGLRGNEQFF.

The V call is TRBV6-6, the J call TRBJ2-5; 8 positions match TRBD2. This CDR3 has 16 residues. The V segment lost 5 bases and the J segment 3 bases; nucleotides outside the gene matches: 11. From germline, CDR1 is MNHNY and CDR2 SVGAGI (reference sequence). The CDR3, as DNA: TGTGCCAGCAGTGGGGGAATAGCGGGGAGCAAAGAGACCCAGTACTTC. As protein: CASSGGIAGSKETQYF.

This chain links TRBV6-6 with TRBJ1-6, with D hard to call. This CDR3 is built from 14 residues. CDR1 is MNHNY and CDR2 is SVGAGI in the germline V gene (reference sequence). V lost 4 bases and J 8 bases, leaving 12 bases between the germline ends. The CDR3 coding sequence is TGTGCCAGCAGTTTACCTAATCGGGATTCACCCCTCCACTTT. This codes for CASSLPNRDSPLHF.

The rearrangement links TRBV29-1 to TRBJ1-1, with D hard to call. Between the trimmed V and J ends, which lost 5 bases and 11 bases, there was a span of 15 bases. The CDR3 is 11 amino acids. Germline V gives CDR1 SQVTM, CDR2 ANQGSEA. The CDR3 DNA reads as TGCAGCGTTCAAACTTGGGTTACCGCTTTCTTT. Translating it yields CSVQTWVTAFF.

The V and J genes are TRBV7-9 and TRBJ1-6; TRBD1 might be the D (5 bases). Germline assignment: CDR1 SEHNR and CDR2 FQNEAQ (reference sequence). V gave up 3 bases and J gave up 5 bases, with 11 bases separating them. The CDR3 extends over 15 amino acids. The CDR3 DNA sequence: TGTGCCAGCAGCTTCCAGGGCCCGAATAATTCACCCCTCCACTTT. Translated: CASSFQGPNNSPLHF.

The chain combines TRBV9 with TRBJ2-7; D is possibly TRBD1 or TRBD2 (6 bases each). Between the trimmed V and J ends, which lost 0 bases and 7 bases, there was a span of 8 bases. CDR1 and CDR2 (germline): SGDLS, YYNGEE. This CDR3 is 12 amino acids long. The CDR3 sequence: CASSVEGGEQYF. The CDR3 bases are TGTGCCAGCAGCGTAGAAGGGGGGGAGCAGTACTTC.

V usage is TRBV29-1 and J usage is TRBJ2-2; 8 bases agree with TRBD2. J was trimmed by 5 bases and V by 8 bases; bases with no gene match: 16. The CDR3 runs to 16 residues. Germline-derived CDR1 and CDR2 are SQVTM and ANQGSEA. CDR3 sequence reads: CSSPGGLGVATGELFF. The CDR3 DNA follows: TGCAGCTCCCCTGGGGGACTAGGGGTCGCGACCGGGGAGCTGTTTTTT.

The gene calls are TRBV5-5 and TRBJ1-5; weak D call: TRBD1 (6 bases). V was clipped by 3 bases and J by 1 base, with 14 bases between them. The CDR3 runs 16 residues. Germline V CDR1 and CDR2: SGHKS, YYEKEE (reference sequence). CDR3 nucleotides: TGTGCCAGCAGCTCCGGGACAAAATCGAGCAATCAGCCCCAGCATTTT. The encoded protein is CASSSGTKSSNQPQHF.

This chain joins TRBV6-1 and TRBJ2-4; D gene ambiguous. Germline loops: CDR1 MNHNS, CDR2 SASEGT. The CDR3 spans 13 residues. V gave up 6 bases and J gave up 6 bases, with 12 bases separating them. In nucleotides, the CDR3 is TGTGCCAGCAGGGGCAGGTTAGCAAACATTCAGTACTTC. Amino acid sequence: CASRGRLANIQYF.

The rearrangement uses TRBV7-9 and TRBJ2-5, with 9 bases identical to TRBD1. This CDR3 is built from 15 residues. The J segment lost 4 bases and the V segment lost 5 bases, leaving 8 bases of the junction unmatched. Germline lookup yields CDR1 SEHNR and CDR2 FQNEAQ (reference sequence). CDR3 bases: TGTGCCAGCAGCCTTACAGGGGGCGGAGGAGAGACCCAGTACTTC. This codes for CASSLTGGGGETQYF.

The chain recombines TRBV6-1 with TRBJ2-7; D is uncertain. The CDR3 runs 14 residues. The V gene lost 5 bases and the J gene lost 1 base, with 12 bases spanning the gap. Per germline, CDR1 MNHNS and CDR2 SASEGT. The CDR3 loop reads CASSSGLVSYEQYF. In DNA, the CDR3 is TGTGCCAGCAGTTCTGGTCTGGTGTCCTACGAGCAGTACTTC.

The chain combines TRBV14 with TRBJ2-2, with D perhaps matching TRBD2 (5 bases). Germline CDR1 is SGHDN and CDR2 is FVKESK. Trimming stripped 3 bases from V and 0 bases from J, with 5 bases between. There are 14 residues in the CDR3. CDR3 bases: TGTGCCAGCAGCCAGAGGGCGAACACCGGGGAGCTGTTTTTT. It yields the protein CASSQRANTGELFF.

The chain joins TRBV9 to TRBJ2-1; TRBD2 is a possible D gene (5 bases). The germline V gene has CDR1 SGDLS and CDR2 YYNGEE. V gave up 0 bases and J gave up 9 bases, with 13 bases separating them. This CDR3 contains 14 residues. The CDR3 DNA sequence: TGTGCCAGCAGCGTAGGCTGGGGAGCTACTGAGCAGTTCTTC. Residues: CASSVGWGATEQFF.

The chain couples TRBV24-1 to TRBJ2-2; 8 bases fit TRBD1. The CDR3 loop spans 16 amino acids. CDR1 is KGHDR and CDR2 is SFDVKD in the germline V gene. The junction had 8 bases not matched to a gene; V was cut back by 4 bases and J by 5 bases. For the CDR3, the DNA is TGTGCCACCAGTGAGATTGACAGGGGAAGGACCGGGGAGCTGTTTTTT. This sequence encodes CATSEIDRGRTGELFF.

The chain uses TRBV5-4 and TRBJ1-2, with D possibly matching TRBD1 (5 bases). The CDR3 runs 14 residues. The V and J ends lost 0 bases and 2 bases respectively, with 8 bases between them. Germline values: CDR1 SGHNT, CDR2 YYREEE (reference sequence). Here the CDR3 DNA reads TGTGCCAGCAGCTTGGAAGGGGTGAACTATGGCTACACCTTC. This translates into CASSLEGVNYGYTF.

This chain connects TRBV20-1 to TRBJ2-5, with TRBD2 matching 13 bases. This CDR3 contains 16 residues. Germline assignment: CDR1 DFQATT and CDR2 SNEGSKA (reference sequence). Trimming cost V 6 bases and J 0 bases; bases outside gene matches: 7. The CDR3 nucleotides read TGCAGTGCCACCCGTGGACTAGCGGGGGACCAAGAGACCCAGTACTTC. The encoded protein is CSATRGLAGDQETQYF.

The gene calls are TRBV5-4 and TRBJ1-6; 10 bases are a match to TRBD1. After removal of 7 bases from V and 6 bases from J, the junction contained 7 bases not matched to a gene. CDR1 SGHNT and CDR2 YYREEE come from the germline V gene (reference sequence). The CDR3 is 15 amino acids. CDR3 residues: CASGDRGESNSPLHF. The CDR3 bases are TGTGCCAGCGGGGACAGGGGCGAGTCTAATTCACCCCTCCACTTT.

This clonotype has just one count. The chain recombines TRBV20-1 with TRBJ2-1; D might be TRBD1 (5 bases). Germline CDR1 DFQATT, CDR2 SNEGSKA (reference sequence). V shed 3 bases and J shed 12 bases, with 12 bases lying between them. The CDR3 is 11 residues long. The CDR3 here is CSASRGGGQFF. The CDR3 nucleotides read TGCAGTGCTAGTAGGGGTGGTGGGCAGTTCTTC.

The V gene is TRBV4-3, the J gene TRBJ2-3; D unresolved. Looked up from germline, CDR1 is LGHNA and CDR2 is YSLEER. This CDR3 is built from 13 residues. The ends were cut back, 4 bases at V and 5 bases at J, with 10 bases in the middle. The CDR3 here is CASSRRKGDTQYF. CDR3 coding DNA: TGCGCCAGCAGCCGGAGAAAGGGAGATACGCAGTATTTT.

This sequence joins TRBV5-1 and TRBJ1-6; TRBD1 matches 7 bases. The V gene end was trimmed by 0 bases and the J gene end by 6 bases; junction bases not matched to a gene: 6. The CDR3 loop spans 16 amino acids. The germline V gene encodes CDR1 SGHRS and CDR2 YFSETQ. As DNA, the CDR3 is TGCGCCAGCAGCTTGGCGGGGACAGTTTCTAATTCACCCCTCCACTTT. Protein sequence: CASSLAGTVSNSPLHF.